This T cell receptor (beta chain) was sequenced for a study of T cell changes during pregnancy in multiple sclerosis. Trimming took 5 bases from V and 7 from J, leaving 9 bases between them. The V gene's germline CDR1 is SQVTM and CDR2 ANQGSEA. The CDR3 totals 11 residues. Using immunoSEQ multiplex PCR, the repertoire was profiled, and TCRdb retains in-frame clones only, with some absent. Here the sample spans 85,000 to 100,000 clones, around 94% being singletons. The input for sequencing was peripheral blood, taken in the first trimester of pregnancy. The chain joins TRBV29-1 to TRBJ2-1; maybe TRBD2 (5 bases). The origin of this receptor is a female donor with multiple sclerosis, enrolled in a pregnancy study. CDR3 nucleotides: TGCAGCGTTATTAGAGGGAATGAGCAGTTCTTC. Amino acid sequence: CSVIRGNEQFF.